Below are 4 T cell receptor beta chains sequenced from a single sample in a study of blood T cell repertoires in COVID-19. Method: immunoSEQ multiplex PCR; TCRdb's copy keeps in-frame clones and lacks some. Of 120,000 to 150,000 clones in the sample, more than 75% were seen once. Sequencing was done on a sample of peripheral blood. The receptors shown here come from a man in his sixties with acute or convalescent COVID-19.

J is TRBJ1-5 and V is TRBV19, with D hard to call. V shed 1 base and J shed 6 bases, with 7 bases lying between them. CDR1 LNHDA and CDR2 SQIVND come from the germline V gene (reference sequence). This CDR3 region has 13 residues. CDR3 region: CASSIVHGQPQHF. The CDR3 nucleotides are TGTGCCAGTAGTATAGTTCACGGTCAGCCCCAGCATTTT.

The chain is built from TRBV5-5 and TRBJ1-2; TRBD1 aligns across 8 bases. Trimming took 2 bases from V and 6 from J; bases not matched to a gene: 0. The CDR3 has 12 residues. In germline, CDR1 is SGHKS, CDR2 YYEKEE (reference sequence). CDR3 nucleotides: TGTGCCAGCAGCTTCAGGGGGCATGGCTACACCTTC. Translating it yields CASSFRGHGYTF.

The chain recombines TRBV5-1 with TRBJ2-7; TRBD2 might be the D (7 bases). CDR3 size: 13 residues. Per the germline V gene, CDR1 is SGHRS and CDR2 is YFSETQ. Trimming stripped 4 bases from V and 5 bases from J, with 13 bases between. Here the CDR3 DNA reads TGCGCCAGCAGCCTGCGGGGGCAGGACGAGCAGTACTTC. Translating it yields CASSLRGQDEQYF. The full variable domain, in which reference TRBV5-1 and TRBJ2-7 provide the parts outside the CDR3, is KAGVTQTPRYLIKTRGQQVTLSCSPISGHRSVSWYQQTPGQGLQFLFEYFSETQRNKGNFPGRFSGRQFSNSRSEMNVSTLELGDSALYLCASSLRGQDEQYFGPGTRLTVT.

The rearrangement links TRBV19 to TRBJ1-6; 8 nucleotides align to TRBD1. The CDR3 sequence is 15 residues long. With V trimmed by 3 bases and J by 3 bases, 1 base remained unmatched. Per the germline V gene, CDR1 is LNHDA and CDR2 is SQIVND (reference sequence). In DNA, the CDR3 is TGTGCCAGTAGTATGGGGACAGGCTATAATTCACCCCTCCACTTT. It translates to CASSMGTGYNSPLHF.